The 9 T cell receptor beta chains below come from one sample, sequenced in a study of T-cell reconstitution after alpha-beta-depleted transplantation in children. A library of TCRbeta sequences, prepared with unique molecular identifiers, was generated. Each CDR3 protein is one row after TCRdb ran MiXCR on the PCR reads. The table lists around 100,000 distinct CDR3 sequences, 7% to 8% of them singletons. Sequencing used PBMCs, obtained before TCRalphabeta/CD19-depleted stem cell transplant. The source is a boy aged 2 to 9 with acute lymphoblastic leukemia, due to receive a stem cell transplant.

This clonotype was recorded a few times. The chain is built from TRBV12-3 or TRBV12-4 and TRBJ1-5; D is ambiguous. V lost 2 bases and J 7 bases, leaving 18 bases between the germline ends. The CDR3 is 16 residues long. This CDR3 reads CASSLLVVGVNQPQHF. The CDR3 DNA is TGTGCCAGCAGTTTACTGGTCGTCGGGGTCAACCAGCCCCAGCATTTT.

This clonotype was seen many times. The chain has TRBV5-1 and TRBJ1-2; a possible D gene is TRBD1 (6 bases). V was cut by 0 bases and J by 2 bases, with 8 bases left in between. Looked up from germline, CDR1 is SGHRS and CDR2 is YFSETQ. The CDR3 loop spans 14 amino acids. This CDR3 is CASSLGQANYGYTF. In DNA, the CDR3 is TGCGCCAGCAGCTTGGGACAGGCCAACTATGGCTACACCTTC.

There are a few counts of this clonotype. V and J are TRBV5-1 and TRBJ2-1, with 7 bases fitting TRBD2. From germline, CDR1 is SGHRS and CDR2 YFSETQ. The CDR3 totals 15 residues. Losses at the gene ends were 0 bases for V and 4 bases for J; bases not matched to a gene: 4. CDR3 DNA sequence: TGCGCCAGCAGCTTGGAACTAGCGATTTACAATGAGCAGTTCTTC. It translates to CASSLELAIYNEQFF.

Many counts were recorded for this clonotype. The chain employs TRBV9 and TRBJ2-1, with D unclear. V lost 2 bases and J 5 bases, leaving 11 bases between the germline ends. Germline CDR1 and CDR2: SGDLS and YYNGEE. The CDR3 has 14 residues. CDR3 sequence (DNA): TGTGCCAGCAGCGTCCTGGCACCTAACAATGAGCAGTTCTTC. It is translated as CASSVLAPNNEQFF.

The chain couples TRBV6-1 to TRBJ1-5, with D perhaps matching TRBD1 (6 bases). Trimming removed 11 bases at V and 2 bases at J, with 16 bases between. The CDR3 runs to 14 residues. Germline-derived CDR1 and CDR2 are MNHNS and SASEGT. CDR3 amino acids: CASQQGLGNQPQHF. Here the CDR3 DNA reads TGTGCCTCACAACAGGGCCTTGGCAATCAGCCCCAGCATTTT.

This clonotype was seen repeatedly, ten times or more. The chain has TRBV12-3 or TRBV12-4 and TRBJ2-2; the D gene is possibly TRBD2 (6 bases). The CDR3 has 16 amino acids. With 4 bases removed from V and 0 bases from J, the gap between germline ends came to 12 bases. The CDR3: CASSSPGLTNTGELFF. CDR3 nucleotides: TGTGCCAGCAGTTCTCCGGGACTTACGAACACCGGGGAGCTGTTTTTT.

V usage is TRBV7-9 and J usage is TRBJ1-2; D remains ambiguous. Germline-derived CDR1 and CDR2 are SEHNR and FQNEAQ (reference sequence). With 2 bases removed from V and 6 bases from J, the gap between germline ends came to 7 bases. The CDR3 length is 12 residues. CDR3 region: CASSLSLDGYTF. The CDR3 nucleotides read TGTGCCAGCAGCTTAAGTCTAGATGGCTACACCTTC.

The chain has TRBV11-3 and TRBJ2-3; TRBD1 matches 8 bases. This CDR3 is 14 amino acids long. With V trimmed by 6 bases and J by 5 bases, 7 bases remained unmatched. Germline V gene sequence: CDR1 SGHNT, CDR2 YENEEA. The CDR3 DNA reads TGTGCCAGCAGACATCAGGGGGCTAGAGATACGCAGTATTTT. Translating it yields CASRHQGARDTQYF.

This clonotype was recorded at least ten times. The chain recombines TRBV5-1 with TRBJ2-1, with D unresolved. Germline V gene lookup returns CDR1 SGHRS and CDR2 YFSETQ. V lost 4 bases and J lost 6, with 8 bases in between. This CDR3 is built from 12 residues. The CDR3 DNA sequence: TGCGCCAGCAGCCCGGTCACCAATGAGCAGTTCTTC. It yields the protein CASSPVTNEQFF.